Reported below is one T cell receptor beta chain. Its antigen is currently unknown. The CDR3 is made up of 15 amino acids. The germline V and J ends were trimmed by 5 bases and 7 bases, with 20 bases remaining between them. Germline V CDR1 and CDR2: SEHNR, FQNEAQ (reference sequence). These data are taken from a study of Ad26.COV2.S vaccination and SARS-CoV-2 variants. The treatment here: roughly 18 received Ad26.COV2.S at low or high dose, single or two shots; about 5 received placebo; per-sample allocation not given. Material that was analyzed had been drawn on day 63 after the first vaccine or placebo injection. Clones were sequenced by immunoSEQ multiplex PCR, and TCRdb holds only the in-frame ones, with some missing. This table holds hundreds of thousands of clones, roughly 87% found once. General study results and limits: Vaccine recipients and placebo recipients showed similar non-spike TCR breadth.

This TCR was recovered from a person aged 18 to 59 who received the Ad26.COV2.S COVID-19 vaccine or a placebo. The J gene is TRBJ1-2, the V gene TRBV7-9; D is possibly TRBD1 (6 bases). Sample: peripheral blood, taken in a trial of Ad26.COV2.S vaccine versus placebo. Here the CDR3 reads CASSPLGARTIGYTF. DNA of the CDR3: TGTGCCAGCAGCCCCTTGGGGGCCAGGACGATTGGCTACACCTTC.